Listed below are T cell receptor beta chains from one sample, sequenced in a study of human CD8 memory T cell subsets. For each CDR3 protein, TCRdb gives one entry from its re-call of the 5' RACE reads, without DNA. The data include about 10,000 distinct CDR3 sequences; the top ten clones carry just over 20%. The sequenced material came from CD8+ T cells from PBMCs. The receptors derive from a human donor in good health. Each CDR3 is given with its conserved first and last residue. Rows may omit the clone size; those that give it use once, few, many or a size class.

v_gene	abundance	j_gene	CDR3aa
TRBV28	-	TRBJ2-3	CASSPKRGTFTDTQYF
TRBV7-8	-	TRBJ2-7	CASSHSGTGAYEQYF
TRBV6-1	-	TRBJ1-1	CASTMNTEAFF
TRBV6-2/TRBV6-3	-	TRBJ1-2	CASSPGSIHGYTF
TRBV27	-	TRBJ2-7	CASSPILAGGIPSYEQYF
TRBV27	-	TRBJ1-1	CASSLTHPLNTEAFF
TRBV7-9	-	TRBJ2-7	CASSSTGFYEQYF
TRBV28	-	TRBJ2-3	CASEGWGTDTQYF
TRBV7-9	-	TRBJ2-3	CASRTTSGGPGDTQYF
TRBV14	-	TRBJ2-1	CASSQEAFRTLDNEQFF
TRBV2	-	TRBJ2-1	CASSDVAGTGNNEQFF
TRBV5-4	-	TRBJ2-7	CASSLSGTSEQYF
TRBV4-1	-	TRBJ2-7	CASSQGVWVEQYF
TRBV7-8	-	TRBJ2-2	CASSSPGQGPTGELFF
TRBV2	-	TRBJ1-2	CASSEETGVYGYTF
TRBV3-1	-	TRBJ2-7	CASSEGLAGENEQYF
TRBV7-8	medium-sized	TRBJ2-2	CASSETGGGLTGELFF
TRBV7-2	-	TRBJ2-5	CASSSSALKETQYF
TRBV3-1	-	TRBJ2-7	CASSQGQGGLYEQYF
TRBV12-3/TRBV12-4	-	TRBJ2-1	CASSFVAGGRNEQFF
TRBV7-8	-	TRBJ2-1	CASSFYRDRVAYNEQFF
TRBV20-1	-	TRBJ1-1	CSASTSGAKIAFF
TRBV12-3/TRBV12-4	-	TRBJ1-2	CASSPRLLEGYTF
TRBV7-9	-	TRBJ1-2	CASSPSQSLWYGYTF
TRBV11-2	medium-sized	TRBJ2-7	CASSPTGPEQYF
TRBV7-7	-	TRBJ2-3	CASSPTSGGITDTQYF
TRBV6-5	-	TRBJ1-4	CASSYSTWDMGNEKLFF
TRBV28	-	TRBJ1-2	CASSSHREDGYTF
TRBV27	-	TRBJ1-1	CASRKQGRDTEAFF
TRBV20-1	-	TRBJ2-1	CSAFQQGAFSYNEQFF
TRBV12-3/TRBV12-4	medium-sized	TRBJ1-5	CASNIPGQWGDSNQPQHF
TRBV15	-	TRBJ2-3	CATSRDPTRDTQYF
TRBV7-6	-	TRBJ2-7	CASSLEGGRSYEQYF
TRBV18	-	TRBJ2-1	CASSSLPSSYNEQFF
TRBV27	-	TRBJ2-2	CASHGAGELFF
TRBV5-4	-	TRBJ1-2	CASSLSGTEMYYGYTF
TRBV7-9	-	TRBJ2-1	CASSLRDRANNEQFF
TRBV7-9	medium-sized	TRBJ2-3	CASTPLAGGQSTDTQYF
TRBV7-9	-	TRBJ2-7	CASRGFLGAQLEQYF
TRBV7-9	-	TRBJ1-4	CASSPSSELFF
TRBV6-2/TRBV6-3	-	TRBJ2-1	CASSFGQGAYNEQFF
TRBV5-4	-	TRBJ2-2	CASSAGQGIRTGELFF
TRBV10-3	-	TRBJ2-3	CAISEPSGTSRPTSTDTQYF
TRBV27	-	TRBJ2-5	CASSSGQGKKTQYF
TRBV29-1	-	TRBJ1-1	CSVTGTAMNTEAFF
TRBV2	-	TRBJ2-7	CASYFPGRDFSYEQYF
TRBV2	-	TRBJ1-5	CASRVDSRGHQPQHF
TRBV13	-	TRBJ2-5	CASSLRQGRQETQYF
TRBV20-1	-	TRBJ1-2	CSGAGESDYGYTF
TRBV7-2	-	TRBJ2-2	CASSSKAGELFF
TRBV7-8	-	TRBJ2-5	CASSLDRGPGTQYF
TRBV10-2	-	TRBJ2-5	CASSDPREVLLAGDETQYF
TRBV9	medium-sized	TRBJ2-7	CASSVDGTPTYEQYF
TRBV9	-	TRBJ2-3	CASSEDDSFNTDTQYF